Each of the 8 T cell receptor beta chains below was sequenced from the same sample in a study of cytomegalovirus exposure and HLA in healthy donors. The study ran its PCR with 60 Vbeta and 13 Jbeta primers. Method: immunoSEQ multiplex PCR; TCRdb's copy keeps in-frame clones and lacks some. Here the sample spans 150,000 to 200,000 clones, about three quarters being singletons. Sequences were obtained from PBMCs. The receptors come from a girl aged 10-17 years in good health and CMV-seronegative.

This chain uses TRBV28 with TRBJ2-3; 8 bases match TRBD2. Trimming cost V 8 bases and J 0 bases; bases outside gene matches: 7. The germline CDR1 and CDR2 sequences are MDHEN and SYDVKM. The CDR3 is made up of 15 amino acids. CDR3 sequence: CASGTTSASTDTQYF. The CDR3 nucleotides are TGTGCCAGCGGGACGACTAGCGCTAGCACAGATACGCAGTATTTT. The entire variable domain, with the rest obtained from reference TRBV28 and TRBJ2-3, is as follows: DVKVTQSSRYLVKRTGEKVFLECVQDMDHENMFWYRQDPGLGLRLIYFSYDVKMKEKGDIPEGYSVSREKKERFSLILESASTNQTSMYLCASGTTSASTDTQYFGPGTRLTVL.

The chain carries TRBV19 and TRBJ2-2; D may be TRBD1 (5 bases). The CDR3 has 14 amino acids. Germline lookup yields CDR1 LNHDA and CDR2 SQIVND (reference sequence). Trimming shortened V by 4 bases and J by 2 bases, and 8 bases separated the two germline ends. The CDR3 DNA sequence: TGTGCCAGTAGTAAGGACACCAACACCGGGGAGCTGTTTTTT. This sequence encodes CASSKDTNTGELFF. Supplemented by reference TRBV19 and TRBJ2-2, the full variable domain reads DGGITQSPKYLFRKEGQNVTLSCEQNLNHDAMYWYRQDPGQGLRLIYYSQIVNDFQKGDIAEGYSVSREKKESFPLTVTSAQKNPTAFYLCASSKDTNTGELFFGEGSRLTVL.

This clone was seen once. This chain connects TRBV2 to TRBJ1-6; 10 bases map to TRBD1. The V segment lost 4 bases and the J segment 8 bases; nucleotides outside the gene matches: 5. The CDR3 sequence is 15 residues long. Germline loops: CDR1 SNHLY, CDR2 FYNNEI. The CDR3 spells CASSARDRGDSPLHF. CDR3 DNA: TGTGCCAGCAGTGCGAGGGACAGGGGCGATTCACCCCTCCACTTT.

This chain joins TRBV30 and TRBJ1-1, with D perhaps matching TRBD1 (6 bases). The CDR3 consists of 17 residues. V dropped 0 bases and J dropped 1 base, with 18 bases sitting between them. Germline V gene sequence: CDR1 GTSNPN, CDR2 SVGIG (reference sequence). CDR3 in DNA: TGTGCCTGGAGTGTACACCAGGGGTGGCTTGGGAACACTGAAGCTTTCTTT. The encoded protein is CAWSVHQGWLGNTEAFF.

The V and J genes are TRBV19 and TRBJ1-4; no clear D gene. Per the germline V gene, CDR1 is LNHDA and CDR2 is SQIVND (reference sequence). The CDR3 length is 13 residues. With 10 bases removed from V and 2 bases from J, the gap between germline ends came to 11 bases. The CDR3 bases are TGTGCCACCCAGAGAGGGACTAATGAAAAACTGTTTTTT. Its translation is CATQRGTNEKLFF.

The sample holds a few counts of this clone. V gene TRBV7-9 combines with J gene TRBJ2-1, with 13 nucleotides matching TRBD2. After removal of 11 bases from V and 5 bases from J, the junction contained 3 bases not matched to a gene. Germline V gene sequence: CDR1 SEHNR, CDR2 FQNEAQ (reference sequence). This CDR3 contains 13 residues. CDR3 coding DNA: TGTGCCGGAGGGACTAGCGGGGACAATGAGCAGTTCTTC. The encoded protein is CAGGTSGDNEQFF. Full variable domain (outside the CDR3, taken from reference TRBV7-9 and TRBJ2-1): DTGVSQNPRHKITKRGQNVTFRCDPISEHNRLYWYRQTLGQGPEFLTYFQNEAQLEKSRLLSDRFSAERPKGSFSTLEIQRTEQGDSAMYLCAGGTSGDNEQFFGPGTRLTVL.

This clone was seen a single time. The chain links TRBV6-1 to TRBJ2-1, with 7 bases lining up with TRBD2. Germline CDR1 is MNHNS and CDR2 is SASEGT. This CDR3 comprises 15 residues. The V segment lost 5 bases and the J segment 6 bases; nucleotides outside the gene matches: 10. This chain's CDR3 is CASSPREAPGNEQFF. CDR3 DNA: TGTGCCAGCAGTCCCCGGGAGGCCCCAGGCAATGAGCAGTTCTTC.

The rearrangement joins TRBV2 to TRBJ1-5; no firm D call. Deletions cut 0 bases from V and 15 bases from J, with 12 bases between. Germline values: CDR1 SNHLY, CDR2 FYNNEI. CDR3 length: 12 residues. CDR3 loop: CASSEARSGRHF. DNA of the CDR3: TGTGCCAGCAGTGAAGCCCGTTCAGGCCGGCATTTT.